This T cell receptor (beta chain) was identified in a study of blood T cell repertoires in COVID-19. TCRdb keeps only in-frame clones here, not all; method: immunoSEQ multiplex PCR. The sample gives more than 85,000 clones, over 70% of which show up once; roughly 4% is in the top ten. V shed 2 bases, J shed 1 base, and the junction held 14 bases outside the gene matches. CDR1 is GTSNPN and CDR2 is SVGIG in the germline V gene (reference sequence). The CDR3 totals 19 residues. This sequence was found in a woman in her forties or fifties with acute or convalescent COVID-19. The chain carries TRBV30 and TRBJ2-1; 10 bases map to TRBD2. The material sequenced was peripheral blood. This chain's CDR3 is CAWSPPSGGVWGSYNEQFF. For the CDR3, the DNA is TGTGCCTGGAGTCCTCCCAGCGGGGGGGTGTGGGGGTCCTACAATGAGCAGTTCTTC.